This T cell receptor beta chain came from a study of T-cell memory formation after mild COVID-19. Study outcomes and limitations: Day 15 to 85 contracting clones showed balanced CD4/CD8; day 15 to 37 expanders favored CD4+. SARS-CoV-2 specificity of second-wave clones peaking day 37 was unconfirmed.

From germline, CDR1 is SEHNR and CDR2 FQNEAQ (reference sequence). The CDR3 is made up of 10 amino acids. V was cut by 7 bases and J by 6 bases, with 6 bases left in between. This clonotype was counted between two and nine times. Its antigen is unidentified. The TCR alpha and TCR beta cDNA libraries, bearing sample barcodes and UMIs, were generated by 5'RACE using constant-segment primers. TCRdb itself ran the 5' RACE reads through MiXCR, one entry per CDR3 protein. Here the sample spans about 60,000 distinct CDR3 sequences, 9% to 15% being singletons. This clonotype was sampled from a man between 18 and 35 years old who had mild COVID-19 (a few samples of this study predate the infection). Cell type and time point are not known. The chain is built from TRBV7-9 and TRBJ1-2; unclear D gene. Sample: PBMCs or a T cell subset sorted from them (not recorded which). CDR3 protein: CASIGDGYTF. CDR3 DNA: TGTGCCAGCATTGGGGATGGCTACACCTTC.